This TCR beta chain was captured by sequencing in a study of regulatory T cells in long-lasting Graves disease. With respect to this clonotype: Antigen unknown.

Indicated time point: persistent/refractory GD, antithyroid drugs over 5 years with positive TRAb. Construction of the TCR library relied on RNA isolated from PBMCs. Assembly of TCR beta libraries relied on iRepertoire HTBI primers together with Arm-PCR of CDR3 regions. TCRdb re-analysed the multiplex PCR reads in MiXCR, keeping a single row per CDR3 protein. This table holds around 500,000 distinct CDR3 sequences, less than 25% found once. Study conclusions and caveats: Patients with persistent disease shared under 3,500 public clonotypes, outpacing the roughly 1,000 shared by new patients.

The clonotype comes from a female donor with Graves disease. Specimen: peripheral blood mononuclear cells (PBMCs), collected when the disease was refractory, from a patient treated with antithyroid drugs.

The CDR3 protein is CASSQVWAGTYEQYF. The CDR3 bases are TGCGCCAGCAGCCAAGTATGGGCAGGGACCTACGAGCAGTACTTC. The chain links TRBV4-1 to TRBJ2-7; possible D gene TRBD1, 5 bases. This CDR3 contains 15 residues. Germline assignment: CDR1 MGHRA and CDR2 YSYEKL. V was pared by 1 base and J by 2 bases, with 12 bases between.